The 32 T cell receptor beta chains given below trace back to one sample, sequenced in a study of cytomegalovirus exposure and HLA in healthy donors. Primers for the PCR totalled 60 Vbeta and 13 Jbeta. The assay was immunoSEQ multiplex PCR, and TCRdb's table has in-frame clones only and misses some. The sample yields fewer than 140,000 clones, over 70% seen once. The sequencing input was PBMCs. The receptors derive from a boy between 5 and 17 years old in good health and CMV-seronegative.

V is TRBV6-5 and J is TRBJ2-3; maybe TRBD1 (5 bases). The V and J ends lost 5 bases and 0 bases respectively, with 12 bases between them. The germline CDR1 and CDR2 sequences are MNHEY and SVGAGI. The CDR3 length is 15 residues. CDR3 sequence: CASSQGEWSTDTQYF. CDR3 bases: TGTGCCAGCAGTCAAGGGGAATGGAGCACAGATACGCAGTATTTT.

The V and J genes are TRBV27 and TRBJ2-7; possible D gene TRBD1, 7 bases. The CDR3 consists of 13 residues. The germline CDR1 and CDR2 sequences are MNHEY and SMNVEV (reference sequence). V lost 7 bases to trimming and J lost 5 bases, with 15 bases between them. The chain's CDR3 is CASMRQGGHEQYF. The CDR3 nucleotides are TGTGCCAGCATGAGACAGGGAGGCCACGAGCAGTACTTC.

The chain recombines TRBV15 with TRBJ1-5; TRBD1 agrees at 7 bases. Germline trimming cut 0 bases from V and 5 bases from J; bases unmatched to any gene: 4. This CDR3 region has 15 residues. Germline-derived CDR1 and CDR2 are LNHNV and YYDKDF (reference sequence). CDR3: CATSRERGRYQPQHF. The CDR3 bases are TGTGCCACCAGCAGAGAAAGGGGGCGCTATCAGCCCCAGCATTTT.

The rearrangement links TRBV19 to TRBJ2-7, with TRBD1 as a possible D gene (6 bases). The CDR3 consists of 14 residues. Trimming took off 3 bases at V and 2 bases at J, with 11 bases between the two ends. CDR1 LNHDA and CDR2 SQIVND come from the germline V gene (reference sequence). The CDR3 nucleotides are TGTGCCAGTAGTATCTGGACAGATACCTACGAGCAGTACTTC. It codes for CASSIWTDTYEQYF.

V usage is TRBV7-2 and J usage is TRBJ1-1; possibly TRBD1 for D (6 bases). V was trimmed by 6 bases and J by 6 bases, leaving 11 bases between them. Germline V gene sequence: CDR1 SGHTA, CDR2 FQGNSA. This CDR3 comprises 12 residues. The chain's CDR3 is CASRPWTAEAFF. DNA for the CDR3: TGTGCCAGCAGACCATGGACAGCTGAAGCTTTCTTT.

V is TRBV25-1 and J is TRBJ1-1; D uncertain. V lost 5 bases and J 2 bases, leaving 9 bases between the germline ends. CDR3 size: 13 residues. Germline-derived CDR1 and CDR2 are MGHDK and SYGVNS. The CDR3 DNA reads TGTGCCAGCAGTAGGCAGGCAAACACTGAAGCTTTCTTT. This codes for CASSRQANTEAFF.

The chain couples TRBV21-1 to TRBJ1-2. TRBV21-1 corresponds to a pseudogene. The CDR3 loop spans 15 amino acids. DNA of the CDR3: TGTGCCAGCAGCAAAGGTTTAAGGGAGCCGCATGGCTACACCTTC. Its protein is CASSKGLREPHGYTF.

The chain employs TRBV30 and TRBJ2-2; perhaps TRBD2 as D (6 bases). The CDR3 length is 16 residues. Germline CDR1 and CDR2: GTSNPN and SVGIG (reference sequence). V was trimmed by 1 base and J by 5 bases, leaving 17 bases between them. The DNA for the CDR3 is TGTGCCTGGAGTGAATTTGGGGGACTCTTAACCGGGGAGCTGTTTTTT. Translated: CAWSEFGGLLTGELFF.

The chain carries TRBV28 and TRBJ1-1, with TRBD1 matching over 9 bases. Germline V lookup: CDR1 MDHEN, CDR2 SYDVKM. There are 14 residues in the CDR3. The trim removed 6 bases at V and 4 bases at J, leaving 6 bases unmatched. The CDR3 here is CASRSPDRGTEAFF. The CDR3 coding sequence is TGTGCCAGCAGGTCCCCGGACAGGGGCACTGAAGCTTTCTTT. Complete variable domain (other parts from reference TRBV28 and TRBJ1-1): DVKVTQSSRYLVKRTGEKVFLECVQDMDHENMFWYRQDPGLGLRLIYFSYDVKMKEKGDIPEGYSVSREKKERFSLILESASTNQTSMYLCASRSPDRGTEAFFGQGTRLTVV.

The chain is built from TRBV30 and TRBJ2-7; 9 bases are a match to TRBD2. The CDR3 is 15 residues long. The V gene's germline CDR1 is GTSNPN and CDR2 SVGIG (reference sequence). V lost 1 base and J lost 1; bases outside the gene matches: 5. The CDR3 loop is CAWSAAGGRSYEQYF. CDR3 in DNA: TGTGCCTGGAGTGCTGCGGGAGGGAGATCCTACGAGCAGTACTTC.

CDR3 nucleotides: TGTGCCAGGACAAAAGGTGGGAGCGGAAATGAGCAGTTCTTC. It specifies CARTKGGSGNEQFF. The chain combines TRBV2 with TRBJ2-1; D possibly corresponds to TRBD2 (5 bases). The germline V gene has CDR1 SNHLY and CDR2 FYNNEI. V was shortened by 9 bases and J by 7 bases, with 19 bases between the two germline ends. The CDR3 totals 14 residues.

The chain uses TRBV6-5 and TRBJ1-5, with unresolved D. The germline V gene has CDR1 MNHEY and CDR2 SVGAGI. The CDR3 has 14 amino acids. Trimming took off 3 bases at V and 2 bases at J, with 8 bases between the two ends. In DNA form, the CDR3 reads TGTGCCAGCAGTTATTCGGGAGGCAATCAGCCCCAGCATTTT. It translates to CASSYSGGNQPQHF.

The sample holds one count of this clone. The gene calls are TRBV30 and TRBJ2-1; TRBD1 might be the D (5 bases). V lost 2 bases to trimming and J lost 9 bases, with 14 bases between them. The germline V gene encodes CDR1 GTSNPN and CDR2 SVGIG (reference sequence). CDR3 length: 13 residues. CDR3 sequence: CAWSNRPSGEQFF. CDR3 in DNA: TGTGCCTGGAGTAACAGGCCCTCGGGTGAGCAGTTCTTC.

The chain has TRBV9 and TRBJ2-1, with 7 bases identical to TRBD1. Per the germline V gene, CDR1 is SGDLS and CDR2 is YYNGEE. The CDR3 spans 16 residues. After removal of 3 bases from V and 3 bases from J, the junction contained 9 bases not matched to a gene. For the CDR3, the DNA is TGTGCCAGCAGCGCCGCCCGGGACAGTTGCTACAATGAGCAGTTCTTC. Its translation: CASSAARDSCYNEQFF.

The CDR3 region has the DNA TGTGCCAGCAGCTCCGGGACTAGCGGGAGGGTCTCCTACAATGAGCAGTTCTTC. It translates to CASSSGTSGRVSYNEQFF. The chain joins TRBV11-2 to TRBJ2-1; 16 bases are a match to TRBD2. Germline V lookup: CDR1 SGHAT, CDR2 FQNNGV. V lost 4 bases and J lost 0; bases outside the gene matches: 3. The length of the CDR3 is 18 residues. Drawing the rest from reference TRBV11-2 and TRBJ2-1, the complete variable domain is EAGVAQSPRYKIIEKRQSVAFWCNPISGHATLYWYQQILGQGPKLLIQFQNNGVVDDSQLPKDRFSAERLKGVDSTLKIQPAKLEDSAVYLCASSSGTSGRVSYNEQFFGPGTRLTVL.

The V call is TRBV27, the J call TRBJ1-2, with a possible D match to TRBD1 (5 bases). Germline loops: CDR1 MNHEY, CDR2 SMNVEV (reference sequence). The V and J ends lost 4 bases and 2 bases respectively, with 23 bases between them. This CDR3 is 18 amino acids long. CDR3 DNA sequence: TGTGCCAGCAGTTCAATGTGGGGCTCCTTTGACGACAACTATGGCTACACCTTC. The encoded protein is CASSSMWGSFDDNYGYTF.

This chain joins TRBV28 and TRBJ1-2; TRBD1 agrees at 9 bases. Germline-derived CDR1 and CDR2 are MDHEN and SYDVKM. J gave up 7 bases and V 5 bases, and 8 bases lay outside the gene matches. The CDR3 runs 14 residues. DNA for the CDR3: TGTGCCAGCAGTGAGGACAGGGGAGAGGGTGGCTACACCTTC. Residues: CASSEDRGEGGYTF.

The V gene is TRBV7-6, the J gene TRBJ1-2; tentative D call: TRBD1 (5 bases). V was shortened by 3 bases and J by 8 bases, with 13 bases between the two germline ends. The CDR3 extends over 13 amino acids. Germline CDR1 is SGHVS and CDR2 is FNYEAQ. CDR3 loop: CASSFGGVGGYTF. The CDR3 coding sequence is TGTGCCAGCAGCTTCGGGGGAGTGGGCGGCTACACCTTC.

There are a few counts of this clone. The chain has TRBV29-1 and TRBJ2-5, with TRBD1 identical over 7 bases. The V segment lost 5 bases and the J segment 4 bases; nucleotides outside the gene matches: 10. The CDR3 totals 14 residues. The germline V gene encodes CDR1 SQVTM and CDR2 ANQGSEA. The CDR3 here is CSVSKTGSGETQYF. The CDR3 DNA sequence: TGCAGCGTTTCCAAGACAGGGTCAGGAGAGACCCAGTACTTC.

The chain joins TRBV6-6 to TRBJ1-5; no definite D call. This CDR3 has 13 residues. Between the trimmed V and J ends, which lost 7 bases and 7 bases, there was a span of 14 bases. The germline gives CDR1 MNHNY, CDR2 SVGAGI (reference sequence). CDR3 amino acids: CASTPGQFQPQHF. CDR3 in DNA: TGTGCCAGCACCCCTGGGCAGTTCCAGCCCCAGCATTTT.

V and J are TRBV30 and TRBJ1-2, with unresolved D. The CDR3 runs 13 residues. Germline CDR1 and CDR2: GTSNPN and SVGIG (reference sequence). The V and J ends lost 0 bases and 0 bases respectively, with 5 bases between them. The chain's CDR3 is CAWSVRTNYGYTF. The DNA for the CDR3 is TGTGCCTGGAGTGTCAGGACTAACTATGGCTACACCTTC.

V usage is TRBV6-5 and J usage is TRBJ1-1; TRBD1 matches 8 bases. This CDR3 region has 15 residues. Trimming at V came to 2 bases and at J to 5 bases, leaving 7 bases not matched to a gene. Germline loops: CDR1 MNHEY, CDR2 SVGAGI. For the CDR3, the DNA is TGTGCCAGCAGTTACCGGGTCAGGGGGCGTACTGAAGCTTTCTTT. This encodes CASSYRVRGRTEAFF.

The rearrangement uses TRBV6-5 and TRBJ1-2; 12 nucleotides agree with TRBD1. CDR1 and CDR2 from the germline V gene are MNHEY and SVGAGI. The CDR3 extends over 15 amino acids. J lost 3 bases, V lost 4 bases, and 3 bases had no gene match. CDR3 sequence: CASSSGTGGYYGYTF. CDR3 coding DNA: TGTGCCAGCAGTTCCGGGACAGGGGGCTACTATGGCTACACCTTC.

This chain uses TRBV2 with TRBJ2-1; 8 bases align to TRBD2. With 11 bases clipped from V and 0 bases from J, the junction kept 9 bases outside the gene matches. The CDR3 extends over 15 amino acids. Looked up from germline, CDR1 is SNHLY and CDR2 is FYNNEI. The CDR3 DNA follows: TGTGCCGGCAAAACTAGCGGCTACTCCTACAATGAGCAGTTCTTC. It encodes CAGKTSGYSYNEQFF.

The chain couples TRBV7-9 to TRBJ2-7; 7 nucleotides agree with TRBD1. The V gene's germline CDR1 is SEHNR and CDR2 FQNEAQ (reference sequence). Trimming cost V 4 bases and J 2 bases; bases outside gene matches: 2. CDR3 size: 13 residues. CDR3 residues: CASSSQGAYEQYF. The DNA of the CDR3 is TGTGCCAGCAGCTCCCAGGGGGCCTACGAGCAGTACTTC.

This chain uses TRBV7-8 with TRBJ2-1; tentatively, D is TRBD1 (5 bases). Germline CDR1 is SGHVS and CDR2 is FQNEAQ. The germline V and J ends were trimmed by 5 bases and 4 bases, with 15 bases remaining between them. CDR3 length: 15 amino acids. CDR3 residues: CASSLPLGLYNEQFF. CDR3 sequence (DNA): TGTGCCAGCAGCCTCCCCCTGGGGCTTTACAATGAGCAGTTCTTC.

The chain links TRBV5-1 to TRBJ2-7, with 8 positions matching TRBD1. Trimming at V came to 3 bases and at J to 2 bases, leaving 10 bases not matched to a gene. Germline CDR1 SGHRS, CDR2 YFSETQ. CDR3 length equals 16 residues. This chain's CDR3 is CASSWSGQGNTYEQYF. DNA of the CDR3: TGCGCCAGCAGCTGGTCCGGACAGGGAAATACCTACGAGCAGTACTTC.

The chain employs TRBV6-5 and TRBJ1-1; D remains ambiguous. There are 14 residues in the CDR3. The V gene lost 2 bases and the J gene lost 1 base, with 8 bases spanning the gap. Germline CDR1 and CDR2: MNHEY and SVGAGI. In nucleotides, the CDR3 is TGTGCCAGCAGTTACAGGGAGGGGAACACTGAAGCTTTCTTT. This sequence encodes CASSYREGNTEAFF.

The CDR3 sequence: CASSQDPRGASYEQYF. In DNA form, the CDR3 reads TGTGCCAGCAGCCAGGACCCGCGGGGGGCATCCTACGAGCAGTACTTC. This chain connects TRBV5-6 to TRBJ2-7, with 8 bases fitting TRBD2. The V and J ends lost 4 bases and 1 base, in that order; junction bases with no gene match: 10. The CDR3 is made up of 16 amino acids. Germline CDR1 is SGHDT and CDR2 is YYEEEE.

The CDR3 DNA is TGCAGCGTCTGGGGGCTGGGTACTGAAGCTTTCTTT. As protein: CSVWGLGTEAFF. The chain combines TRBV29-1 with TRBJ1-1; D possibly corresponds to TRBD1 (6 bases). V lost 6 bases, J lost 5 bases, and 13 bases lay in between. Germline V CDR1 and CDR2: SQVTM, ANQGSEA. The CDR3 extends over 12 amino acids.

The rearrangement links TRBV14 to TRBJ2-1; tentative D call: TRBD2 (6 bases). V dropped 3 bases and J dropped 7 bases, with 13 bases sitting between them. This CDR3 comprises 14 residues. Germline assignment: CDR1 SGHDN and CDR2 FVKESK. CDR3: CASSQLGTRNEQFF. Written as DNA, the CDR3 is TGTGCCAGCAGCCAGCTCGGGACTCGGAATGAGCAGTTCTTC.

J is TRBJ2-2 and V is TRBV2; 7 nucleotides line up with TRBD1. The CDR3 is 14 amino acids. Germline V gene sequence: CDR1 SNHLY, CDR2 FYNNEI. With V trimmed by 6 bases and J by 4 bases, 5 bases remained unmatched. This chain's CDR3 is CASRVGQSTGELFF. CDR3 sequence (DNA): TGTGCCAGCAGAGTGGGACAGAGCACCGGGGAGCTGTTTTTT.